These T cell receptor beta chains were read from a single sample in a study of blood T cell repertoires in COVID-19. This table comes from immunoSEQ multiplex PCR, and its TCRdb copy is limited to in-frame clones, with some not included. The table has fewer than 80,000 clones, around 80% seen once. The sequenced sample consisted of peripheral blood. These receptors were collected from a human donor in a cohort sampled during active COVID-19. Each CDR3 is given with its conserved first and last residue. A D gene is named only where the DNA matches it firmly. Rows may omit the clone size; those that give it use once, few, many or a size class.

NA | TRBJ1-6 | NA | TRBV9 | CASSVGWEASSPLHF | TGTGCCAGCAGCGTAGGTTGGGAGGCTAGCTCACCCCTCCACTTT
TRBD1 | TRBJ2-7 | NA | TRBV5-1 | CASSSGTGAWEQYF | TGCGCCAGCAGCTCCGGGACAGGGGCATGGGAGCAGTACTTC
NA | TRBJ1-6 | NA | TRBV7-2 | CASSLRRARSYNSPLHF | TGTGCCAGCAGCTTAAGGAGGGCTCGCTCCTATAATTCACCCCTCCACTTT
TRBD1 | TRBJ1-5 | few | TRBV27 | CASSKGTGIPNQPQHF | TGTGCCAGCAGTAAAGGGACAGGGATCCCTAATCAGCCCCAGCATTTT
NA | TRBJ2-6 | NA | TRBV4-2 | CASSQKGRSSGANVLTF | TGTGCCAGCAGTCAAAAAGGGAGGAGCTCTGGGGCCAACGTCCTGACTTTC
TRBD2 | TRBJ2-7 | NA | TRBV11-2 | CASSPGGAGGEQYF | TGTGCCAGCAGCCCGGGCGGGGCGGGAGGCGAGCAGTACTTC
TRBD1 | TRBJ2-4 | NA | TRBV5-1 | CASSLDGTGRAKNIQYF | TGCGCCAGCAGCTTGGACGGGACAGGGCGAGCCAAAAACATTCAGTACTTC
TRBD1 | TRBJ2-2 | NA | TRBV5-1 | CASSPGTGGRAGELFF | TGCGCCAGCAGCCCGGGGACAGGGGGCAGGGCCGGGGAGCTGTTTTTT
TRBD2 | TRBJ2-3 | NA | TRBV19 | CASSAGGGAGGGTQYF | TGTGCCAGTAGTGCCGGGGGCGGCGCGGGAGGTGGTACGCAGTATTTT
NA | TRBJ1-4 | NA | TRBV7-2 | CASSPSGQASEKLFF | TGTGCCAGCAGCCCCAGCGGGCAGGCCAGCGAAAAACTGTTTTTT
NA | TRBJ2-6 | NA | TRBV5-1 | CASVETSGPSGANVLTF | TGCGCCAGCGTTGAGACAAGCGGGCCCTCTGGGGCCAACGTCCTGACTTTC
NA | TRBJ1-1 | NA | TRBV18 | CASSPPRGGWNTEAFF | TGTGCCAGCTCACCTCCCCGGGGAGGGTGGAACACTGAAGCTTTCTTT
TRBD2 | TRBJ2-1 | NA | TRBV7-7 | CASSSKVAGEQFF | TGTGCTAGCAGTTCCAAGGTAGCGGGAGAGCAGTTCTTC
TRBD1 | TRBJ2-1 | NA | TRBV5-1 | CASSLMPEDRGPYEQFF | TGCGCCAGCAGCTTGATGCCGGAGGACAGGGGGCCGTATGAGCAGTTCTTC
TRBD2 | TRBJ2-1 | NA | TRBV30 | CAWSPGLAGSEQFF | TGTGCCTGGAGTCCGGGACTAGCGGGAAGTGAGCAGTTCTTC
TRBD2 | TRBJ2-3 | NA | TRBV5-4 | CASSPGLAGSTDTQYF | TGTGCCAGCAGCCCTGGACTAGCGGGGAGCACAGATACGCAGTATTTT
TRBD1 | TRBJ2-2 | NA | TRBV5-1 | CASSLGSRQGQTGELFF | TGCGCCAGCAGTCTGGGTTCACGACAGGGGCAGACCGGGGAGCTGTTTTTT
NA | TRBJ2-1 | NA | TRBV11-2 | CASSLDPTRSNEQFF | TGTGCCAGCAGCTTAGATCCCACTAGGTCTAATGAGCAGTTCTTC
TRBD2 | TRBJ2-7 | NA | TRBV7-9 | CASSSGSGEPYEQYF | TGTGCCAGCAGCTCAGGTAGCGGGGAGCCCTACGAGCAGTACTTC
TRBD2 | TRBJ2-2 | NA | TRBV28 | CASKGLAAYTGELFF | TGTGCCAGCAAAGGACTAGCGGCGTACACCGGGGAGCTGTTTTTT
TRBD2 | TRBJ2-3 | NA | TRBV30 | CAWRWGGRATDTQYF | TGTGCCTGGAGGTGGGGCGGGAGGGCCACAGATACGCAGTATTTT
TRBD1 | TRBJ2-7 | NA | TRBV6-5 | CASSRARPGGHEQYF | TGTGCCAGCAGCCGGGCCCGACCAGGGGGCCACGAGCAGTACTTC
TRBD1 | TRBJ1-4 | NA | TRBV28 | CASSTLDRGRPEKLFF | TGTGCCAGCAGTACCCTCGACAGGGGGCGTCCTGAAAAACTGTTTTTT
NA | TRBJ2-7 | NA | TRBV6-6 | CASSYRGHEQYF | TGTGCCAGCAGTTACAGGGGCCACGAGCAGTACTTC
NA | TRBJ2-7 | NA | TRBV4-3 | CASSQERSSRGQYF | TGCGCCAGCAGCCAAGAGCGAAGTTCCCGTGGGCAGTACTTC